One sample yielded the 27 T cell receptor beta chains listed below, sequenced in a study of blood T cell repertoires in COVID-19. Measured with immunoSEQ multiplex PCR; TCRdb has only the in-frame clones, and not every one. The sample has about 180,000 clones; approximately 85% are singletons. Sequenced: PBMCs or T cells enriched from blood (not recorded which). These receptors all stem from a man in his forties or fifties who had recovered from COVID-19.

The genes are TRBV30 and TRBJ1-2; 8 positions agree with TRBD1. From germline, CDR1 is GTSNPN and CDR2 SVGIG (reference sequence). V lost 5 bases and J lost 4; bases outside the gene matches: 3. CDR3 size: 12 residues. The CDR3 DNA reads TGTGCCTGGCAGGGGGCAAGCTATGGCTACACCTTC. This encodes CAWQGASYGYTF. Filled out from reference TRBV30 and TRBJ1-2, the complete variable domain reads SQTIHQWPATLVQPVGSPLSLECTVEGTSNPNLYWYRQAAGRGLQLLFYSVGIGQISSEVPQNLSASRPQDRQFILSSKKLLLSDSGFYLCAWQGASYGYTFGSGTRLTVV.

The J gene is TRBJ1-1, the V gene TRBV9; no definite D call. The germline CDR1 and CDR2 sequences are SGDLS and YYNGEE. This CDR3 contains 15 residues. V was trimmed by 1 base and J by 6 bases, leaving 16 bases between them. CDR3 sequence (DNA): TGTGCCAGCAGCGTATCGGCGGCGGGTAGGTCTGAAGCTTTCTTT. Translating it yields CASSVSAAGRSEAFF.

The chain employs TRBV19 and TRBJ2-6; D unresolved. The CDR3 is made up of 14 amino acids. V lost 7 bases, J lost 0 bases, and 7 bases lay in between. Germline V gene lookup returns CDR1 LNHDA and CDR2 SQIVND (reference sequence). CDR3 sequence reads: CASNPSSGANVLTF. The CDR3, as DNA: TGTGCCAGTAACCCGAGCTCTGGGGCCAACGTCCTGACTTTC. Full variable domain (rest looked up from reference TRBV19 and TRBJ2-6): DGGITQSPKYLFRKEGQNVTLSCEQNLNHDAMYWYRQDPGQGLRLIYYSQIVNDFQKGDIAEGYSVSREKKESFPLTVTSAQKNPTAFYLCASNPSSGANVLTFGAGSRLTVL.

There are a few counts of this clone. The chain recombines TRBV7-9 with TRBJ1-6; D might be TRBD1 (6 bases). CDR3 length: 14 amino acids. Trimming removed 3 bases from V and 9 bases from J, with 12 bases in between. The germline CDR1 and CDR2 sequences are SEHNR and FQNEAQ (reference sequence). DNA of the CDR3: TGTGCCAGCAGCTTCGGGGACACGGGTTCACCCCTCCACTTT. Protein product: CASSFGDTGSPLHF.

The genes are TRBV6-2 or TRBV6-3 and TRBJ2-3; maybe TRBD2 (5 bases). The CDR3 has 17 residues. CDR1 is MNHEY and CDR2 is SVGEGT in the germline V gene. V lost 2 bases and J lost 2, with 17 bases in between. The CDR3 sequence is CASSYTALASTTDTQYF. CDR3 sequence (DNA): TGTGCCAGCAGTTACACTGCCCTAGCCAGTACCACAGATACGCAGTATTTT.

The genes are TRBV7-9 and TRBJ2-5; D ambiguous. This CDR3 has 14 amino acids. Looked up from germline, CDR1 is SEHNR and CDR2 is FQNEAQ (reference sequence). Trimming removed 5 bases from V and 5 bases from J, with 15 bases in between. The CDR3 DNA reads as TGTGCCAGCAGCAGGGCTTCCACCGGGGAGACCCAGTACTTC. It encodes CASSRASTGETQYF.

The rearrangement links TRBV7-9 to TRBJ2-2, with a tentative D call TRBD2 (5 bases). This CDR3 has 14 residues. Trimming took off 2 bases at V and 1 base at J, with 5 bases between the two ends. The germline V gene has CDR1 SEHNR and CDR2 FQNEAQ (reference sequence). The CDR3 DNA reads TGTGCCAGCAGCTTAAGCGGGAACACCGGGGAGCTGTTTTTT. It yields the protein CASSLSGNTGELFF. The whole variable domain, remainder taken from reference TRBV7-9 and TRBJ2-2, is DTGVSQNPRHKITKRGQNVTFRCDPISEHNRLYWYRQTLGQGPEFLTYFQNEAQLEKSRLLSDRFSAERPKGSFSTLEIQRTEQGDSAMYLCASSLSGNTGELFFGEGSRLTVL.

CDR3 protein: CASSLTSLNEQFF. The CDR3 DNA reads TGTGCCAGCAGTTTGACTAGCCTGAATGAGCAGTTCTTC. This chain connects TRBV28 to TRBJ2-1, with 7 bases aligning to TRBD2. The CDR3 spans 13 residues. With V trimmed by 3 bases and J by 7 bases, 3 bases remained unmatched. The germline CDR1 and CDR2 sequences are MDHEN and SYDVKM.

This chain connects TRBV11-2 to TRBJ2-1; D not certain. Trimming stripped 0 bases from V and 4 bases from J, with 7 bases between. Per germline, CDR1 SGHAT and CDR2 FQNNGV. The CDR3 has 14 residues. The CDR3 region has the DNA TGTGCCAGCAGCTTAGATGGCGGTTACAATGAGCAGTTCTTC. The encoded protein is CASSLDGGYNEQFF.

The chain employs TRBV30 and TRBJ1-5; possibly TRBD1 for D (6 bases). The length of the CDR3 is 17 residues. Germline values: CDR1 GTSNPN, CDR2 SVGIG (reference sequence). The germline V and J ends were trimmed by 1 base and 1 base, with 17 bases remaining between them. CDR3: CAWSEQGRLLSNQPQHF. The DNA of the CDR3 is TGTGCCTGGAGTGAACAGGGCCGTCTATTAAGCAATCAGCCCCAGCATTTT. Filled out from reference TRBV30 and TRBJ1-5, the complete variable domain reads SQTIHQWPATLVQPVGSPLSLECTVEGTSNPNLYWYRQAAGRGLQLLFYSVGIGQISSEVPQNLSASRPQDRQFILSSKKLLLSDSGFYLCAWSEQGRLLSNQPQHFGDGTRLSIL.

The rearrangement uses TRBV5-1 and TRBJ1-5; TRBD1 is a possible D gene (6 bases). Per germline, CDR1 SGHRS and CDR2 YFSETQ. The V end lost 4 bases, the J end lost 6 bases, and 17 bases lay between the germline ends. There are 15 residues in the CDR3. The CDR3 region is CASSPWGGGGQPQHF. CDR3 bases: TGCGCCAGCAGCCCTTGGGGAGGGGGGGGTCAGCCCCAGCATTTT.

CDR3 DNA sequence: TGTGCCAGCAGCCAAGAGGAGGGCAGCTACGAGCAGTACTTC. Protein: CASSQEEGSYEQYF. V is TRBV3-1 (or the pseudogene TRBV3-2) and J is TRBJ2-7, with D maybe TRBD2 (6 bases). Germline CDR1 and CDR2: LGHDT and YNNKEL (reference sequence). The CDR3 runs to 14 residues. Trimming left V 0 bases short and J 3 bases short, with 9 bases between.

In regard to this clone: The germline gene is not matched at one end of the junction; a read error may be the cause. The V call is TRBV30, the J call TRBJ1-4; tentative D call: TRBD1 (6 bases). There are 12 residues in the CDR3. CDR1 is GTSNPN and CDR2 is SVGIG in the germline V gene (reference sequence). The CDR3 region has the DNA TGTGCCTTTTCGAGGACCGGGACACCAAATAATTTT. Amino acids: CAFSRTGTPNNF.

The J gene is TRBJ1-3, the V gene TRBV4-1; D unclear. The CDR3 totals 15 residues. V lost 1 base, J lost 0 bases, and 7 bases lay in between. From germline, CDR1 is MGHRA and CDR2 YSYEKL. CDR3 bases: TGCGCCAGCAGCCAAGGAGTCGTCTCTGGAAACACCATATATTTT. The encoded protein is CASSQGVVSGNTIYF.

The chain combines TRBV7-9 with TRBJ1-2; TRBD1 matches at 9 bases. Germline V lookup: CDR1 SEHNR, CDR2 FQNEAQ (reference sequence). Losses at the gene ends were 0 bases for V and 4 bases for J; bases not matched to a gene: 6. CDR3 size: 16 residues. The CDR3 region is CASSLAWDRAPYGYTF. CDR3 nucleotide sequence: TGTGCCAGCAGCTTAGCCTGGGACAGGGCGCCCTATGGCTACACCTTC.

This clone has more than one count but fewer than ten. The chain has TRBV5-1 and TRBJ1-4, with TRBD1 matching 8 bases. V dropped 6 bases and J dropped 10; count of bases not matched to a gene: 14. This CDR3 comprises 15 residues. The germline gives CDR1 SGHRS, CDR2 YFSETQ. The CDR3 here is CASTEGGTGYGKLFF. The CDR3 nucleotides are TGCGCCAGCACCGAGGGCGGGACAGGATATGGAAAACTGTTTTTT.

The rearrangement joins TRBV5-6 to TRBJ1-1; perhaps TRBD1 as D (6 bases). Germline loops: CDR1 SGHDT, CDR2 YYEEEE. Trimming took off 0 bases at V and 1 base at J, with 10 bases between the two ends. This CDR3 has 15 residues. CDR3 region: CASSLAMGANTEAFF. For the CDR3, the DNA is TGTGCCAGCAGCTTGGCGATGGGGGCGAACACTGAAGCTTTCTTT. Full variable domain (outside the CDR3, taken from reference TRBV5-6 and TRBJ1-1): DAGVTQSPTHLIKTRGQQVTLRCSPKSGHDTVSWYQQALGQGPQFIFQYYEEEERQRGNFPDRFSGHQFPNYSSELNVNALLLGDSALYLCASSLAMGANTEAFFGQGTRLTVV.

The table lists this clone with a count of one. The CDR3 loop is CASSLLRESEAFF. The CDR3 DNA reads as TGTGCCAGCAGTTTATTAAGAGAGTCTGAAGCTTTCTTT. This chain joins TRBV12-3 or TRBV12-4 and TRBJ1-1; D gene unclear. The CDR3 consists of 13 residues. V lost 2 bases to trimming and J lost 6 bases, with 10 bases between them.

The chain couples TRBV10-1 to TRBJ1-3; the D is unclear. The CDR3 spans 14 residues. The V and J ends lost 6 bases and 4 bases respectively, with 13 bases between them. CDR1 and CDR2 from the germline V gene are WNHNN and SYGVQD (reference sequence). The CDR3 loop reads CASRKKGVGNTIYF. DNA for the CDR3: TGCGCCAGCAGAAAAAAGGGAGTAGGAAACACCATATATTTT.

The chain joins TRBV3-1 (or the pseudogene TRBV3-2) to TRBJ2-5; D perhaps matches TRBD1 (6 bases). The V gene lost 8 bases and the J gene lost 1 base, with 14 bases spanning the gap. The CDR3 contains 14 residues. Germline CDR1 is LGHDT and CDR2 is YNNKEL (reference sequence). CDR3 DNA: TGTGCCAGCCGCAGGGGTCAGCCCCAAGAGACCCAGTACTTC. Encoded protein: CASRRGQPQETQYF.

The chain recombines TRBV27 with TRBJ2-1; 11 bases match TRBD2. CDR1 is MNHEY and CDR2 is SMNVEV in the germline V gene (reference sequence). CDR3 length: 16 residues. Unmatched junction bases numbered 8, after V lost 4 bases and J lost 6 bases. The CDR3 DNA reads TGTGCCAGCAGTTACCTTCTAGCGGGGGGTCCCAATGAGCAGTTCTTC. As protein: CASSYLLAGGPNEQFF.

This chain links TRBV28 with TRBJ2-1; 8 positions agree with TRBD2. CDR1 MDHEN and CDR2 SYDVKM come from the germline V gene. The CDR3 loop spans 15 amino acids. Germline trimming cut 6 bases from V and 2 bases from J; bases unmatched to any gene: 6. The CDR3 loop reads CASRTAGGAYNEQFF. The DNA of the CDR3 is TGTGCCAGCAGGACGGCGGGGGGAGCCTACAATGAGCAGTTCTTC.

This sequence joins TRBV30 and TRBJ1-1; tentatively, D is TRBD1 (6 bases). V lost 4 bases and J lost 10, with 19 bases in between. There are 13 residues in the CDR3. Germline CDR1 and CDR2: GTSNPN and SVGIG (reference sequence). The CDR3, as DNA: TGTGCCTGGACTCCCCCCGGGGGAGGGGGAGCTTTCTTT. Protein sequence: CAWTPPGGGGAFF.

The V call is TRBV9, the J call TRBJ2-3; D remains ambiguous. This CDR3 contains 14 residues. Trimming removed 0 bases from V and 4 bases from J, with 9 bases in between. Germline V gene data show CDR1 as SGDLS and CDR2 as YYNGEE. CDR3 sequence (DNA): TGTGCCAGCAGCGTAGGAGGAGTCCCAGATACGCAGTATTTT. Protein: CASSVGGVPDTQYF.

The gene calls are TRBV2 and TRBJ1-1, with D perhaps TRBD1 (5 bases). The germline V and J ends were trimmed by 8 bases and 2 bases, with 24 bases remaining between them. Germline loops: CDR1 SNHLY, CDR2 FYNNEI. This CDR3 has 17 amino acids. The CDR3 spells CASWRDGITVDNTEAFF. CDR3 bases: TGTGCCAGCTGGCGGGACGGCATTACCGTAGATAACACTGAAGCTTTCTTT.

DNA for the CDR3: TGTGCCAGCAGCGTAGAACTAGCGGTCTACAATGAGCAGTTCTTC. Amino acids: CASSVELAVYNEQFF. The J gene is TRBJ2-1, the V gene TRBV9; 8 positions match TRBD2. CDR3 length: 15 residues. Germline CDR1 is SGDLS and CDR2 is YYNGEE. Trimming at V came to 0 bases and at J to 3 bases, leaving 2 bases not matched to a gene.

The chain is built from TRBV30 and TRBJ1-2, with D possibly matching TRBD1 (6 bases). Germline V gene data show CDR1 as GTSNPN and CDR2 as SVGIG (reference sequence). There are 12 residues in the CDR3. Trimming took 4 bases from V and 4 from J, leaving 10 bases between them. The chain's CDR3 is CAWTGQFYGYTF. In DNA, the CDR3 is TGTGCCTGGACCGGACAGTTCTATGGCTACACCTTC.